One sample yielded the 8 T cell receptor beta chains listed below, sequenced in a study of graft-versus-host responses after intestinal transplantation. Sequencing used immunoSEQ multiplex PCR; TCRdb keeps in-frame clones, though not all of them. The sample holds tens of thousands of clones, about 89% seen once. These receptors' antigens are unknown. This specimen consisted of unstimulated CD8+ T cells sorted from spleen or lymph node cells, obtained before intestinal transplant. Every receptor here comes from a human donor who received an intestinal transplant.

The V gene is TRBV7-9, the J gene TRBJ2-7; 8 positions agree with TRBD2. Germline trimming cut 8 bases from V and 5 bases from J; bases unmatched to any gene: 8. The germline gives CDR1 SEHNR, CDR2 FQNEAQ (reference sequence). The CDR3 has 13 amino acids. The DNA of the CDR3 is TGTGCCAGCGCTGGACTAGCCGCCCACGAGCAGTACTTC. It encodes CASAGLAAHEQYF.

Only one count was recorded for this clone. The gene calls are TRBV5-5 and TRBJ2-7, with a tentative D call TRBD1 (7 bases). The CDR3 length is 18 residues. The germline gives CDR1 SGHKS, CDR2 YYEKEE (reference sequence). Trimming pared 7 bases from V and 2 bases from J, leaving 28 bases between. The CDR3 nucleotides are TGTGCCAGCCATCATCGGAACCTACAGGGGAGGTCGACCTACGAGCAGTACTTC. Translated: CASHHRNLQGRSTYEQYF.

Written as DNA, the CDR3 is TGCAGCGTTGAGGGACTAGCGGGACTAGACTACAATGAGCAGTTCTTC. This translates into CSVEGLAGLDYNEQFF. The chain recombines TRBV29-1 with TRBJ2-1; 13 positions match TRBD2. The V gene end was trimmed by 3 bases and the J gene end by 3 bases; junction bases not matched to a gene: 5. Per the germline V gene, CDR1 is SQVTM and CDR2 is ANQGSEA. The CDR3 loop spans 16 amino acids.

This chain links TRBV5-4 with TRBJ2-5; no reliable D call. CDR1 is SGHNT and CDR2 is YYREEE in the germline V gene (reference sequence). Trimming left V 2 bases short and J 2 bases short, with 10 bases between. CDR3 length equals 14 residues. CDR3 DNA: TGTGCCAGCAGCTTTTCGGAATCTCAAGAGACCCAGTACTTC. Protein sequence: CASSFSESQETQYF.

This chain joins TRBV11-3 and TRBJ2-3; 10 bases agree with TRBD2. The CDR3 length is 17 residues. Germline CDR1 SGHNT, CDR2 YENEEA. Trimming took 2 bases from V and 5 from J; bases not matched to a gene: 10. CDR3 amino acids: CASSLRGERGGKDTQYF. CDR3 in DNA: TGTGCCAGCAGCTTAAGGGGCGAGCGGGGGGGCAAAGATACGCAGTATTTT.

About this clone: Within the sample, other DNA sequences also encode this same CDR3. V usage is TRBV2 and J usage is TRBJ2-7, with unresolved D. Germline assignment: CDR1 SNHLY and CDR2 FYNNEI. The CDR3 contains 10 residues. Trimming removed 6 bases at V and 3 bases at J, with 3 bases between. Written as DNA, the CDR3 is TGTGCCAGCAGGGGCTACGAGCAGTACTTC. Translated: CASRGYEQYF.

J is TRBJ2-1 and V is TRBV10-2; D is ambiguous. The CDR3 covers 12 residues. V was trimmed by 7 bases and J by 6 bases, leaving 10 bases between them. Germline V gene data show CDR1 as WSHSY and CDR2 as SAAADI. DNA for the CDR3: TGCGCCAGCACCGACACCCCCAATGAGCAGTTCTTC. It encodes CASTDTPNEQFF.

The rearrangement links TRBV2 to TRBJ2-1; 9 bases are shared with TRBD2. J lost 7 bases, V lost 7 bases, and 11 bases had no gene match. The CDR3 has 15 amino acids. Germline assignment: CDR1 SNHLY and CDR2 FYNNEI. CDR3 coding DNA: TGTGCCAGCATATTAATTAGCGGGAGTGGTAATGAGCAGTTCTTC. This gives the protein CASILISGSGNEQFF. Based on the CDR3 plus reference TRBV2 and TRBJ2-1, the full variable domain is EPEVTQTPSHQVTQMGQEVILRCVPISNHLYFYWYRQILGQKVEFLVSFYNNEISEKSEIFDDQFSVERPDGSNFTLKIRSTKLEDSAMYFCASILISGSGNEQFFGPGTRLTVL.